The 13 T cell receptor beta chains reported below all come from one sample, sequenced in a study of T cells in Graves' hyperthyroidism and ophthalmopathy. RNA transcripts yielded amplified TCR beta CDR3 regions. The HTBI set primed first-round TCR CDR3 RT-PCR. MiXCR was run by TCRdb on the multiplex PCR reads, yielding one entry per CDR3 protein. The sample yields approximately 530,000 distinct CDR3 sequences, 16% seen once. Input material: blood. Receptor source: a woman aged 18-29 years with Graves' hyperthyroidism.

The gene calls are TRBV3-1 and TRBJ2-7, with 8 nucleotides matching TRBD1. Germline CDR1 is LGHDT and CDR2 is YNNKEL (reference sequence). This CDR3 is built from 16 residues. Trimming cost V 0 bases and J 8 bases; bases outside gene matches: 12. The CDR3 loop reads CASSQESWTGTPKQYF. The CDR3 bases are TGTGCCAGCAGCCAAGAGTCTTGGACAGGGACACCCAAGCAGTACTTC.

This clonotype turned up a few times. The genes are TRBV7-2 and TRBJ1-2; the D is unclear. With 6 bases removed from V and 3 bases from J, the gap between germline ends came to 11 bases. CDR3 length equals 13 residues. Germline CDR1 SGHTA, CDR2 FQGNSA. CDR3 sequence (DNA): TGTGCCAGCAGTGACTCGCGGGACTATGGCTACACCTTC. It encodes CASSDSRDYGYTF.

This clonotype was found a few times. One end of the junction does not line up with germline, which may come from a read error. The chain carries TRBV12-3 or TRBV12-4 and TRBJ2-5; D tentatively fits TRBD1 or TRBD2 (5 bases each). The CDR3 length is 11 residues. The CDR3 DNA is TGTGCCAGCCAGTCATCGGGGCCTCGAGACTTC. Residues: CASQSSGPRDF.

CDR3 sequence: CSATTGGYQPQHF. CDR3 DNA: TGCAGTGCCACGACAGGGGGTTATCAGCCCCAGCATTTT. The chain links TRBV20-1 to TRBJ1-5; 9 bases fit TRBD1. Looked up from germline, CDR1 is DFQATT and CDR2 is SNEGSKA (reference sequence). The length of the CDR3 is 13 residues. Losses at the gene ends were 6 bases for V and 5 bases for J; bases not matched to a gene: 5.

V is TRBV6-2 or TRBV6-3 and J is TRBJ1-4, with unresolved D. Trimming pared 4 bases from V and 11 bases from J, leaving 11 bases between. From germline, CDR1 is MNHEY and CDR2 SVGEGT. This CDR3 is built from 12 residues. The CDR3 nucleotides read TGTGCCAGCAGTTGGCCCTTGGGGAAACTGTTTTTT. Translated, it gives CASSWPLGKLFF.

This clonotype was detected ten times or more. This chain joins TRBV11-3 and TRBJ2-1; D may be TRBD1 or TRBD2 (5 bases each). V was pared by 4 bases and J by 5 bases, with 9 bases between. Germline V gene sequence: CDR1 SGHNT, CDR2 YENEEA. The CDR3 consists of 13 residues. The CDR3 region is CASSWDVDNEQFF. The CDR3 DNA is TGTGCCAGCAGCTGGGACGTGGACAATGAGCAGTTCTTC.

CDR3 nucleotides: TGCGCCAGCAGCTTTACAGGCATAGCCTCACCCCTCCACTTT. Translation gives CASSFTGIASPLHF. The chain has TRBV5-1 and TRBJ1-6, with D maybe TRBD1 (5 bases). The CDR3 runs to 14 residues. The V gene's germline CDR1 is SGHRS and CDR2 YFSETQ. Trimming cost V 2 bases and J 10 bases, with 13 bases left between them.

This clonotype was observed a few times. The chain joins TRBV27 to TRBJ1-1; TRBD1 aligns across 10 bases. Losses at the gene ends were 6 bases for V and 4 bases for J; bases not matched to a gene: 5. From germline, CDR1 is MNHEY and CDR2 SMNVEV (reference sequence). The CDR3 extends over 14 amino acids. CDR3 nucleotide sequence: TGTGCCAGCAGAGAGACAGGGGGCCTCACTGAAGCTTTCTTT. Protein product: CASRETGGLTEAFF.

The sample holds a few counts of this clonotype. CDR3 nucleotides: TGTGCCAGCAGCTTGGGCAGAGGAAACACCATATATTTT. Amino acids: CASSLGRGNTIYF. The chain combines TRBV5-6 with TRBJ1-3; no reliable D call. With 0 bases removed from V and 4 bases from J, the gap between germline ends came to 5 bases. Germline lookup yields CDR1 SGHDT and CDR2 YYEEEE. CDR3 length: 13 residues.

This clonotype has at least ten counts. V is TRBV3-1 and J is TRBJ2-2; D may be TRBD2 (6 bases). This CDR3 comprises 15 residues. V was clipped by 5 bases and J by 4 bases, with 14 bases between them. From germline, CDR1 is LGHDT and CDR2 YNNKEL (reference sequence). CDR3 nucleotides: TGTGCCAGCAGCGGCAGCGGGTCGAGCACCGGGGAGCTGTTTTTT. Amino acids: CASSGSGSSTGELFF.

The chain combines TRBV18 with TRBJ1-6; D not certain. With 1 base removed from V and 0 bases from J, the gap between germline ends came to 7 bases. CDR1 and CDR2 (germline): KGHSH, LQKENI. The CDR3 has 16 amino acids. CDR3 DNA: TGTGCCAGCTCACCACGGCCGCTCTCCTATAATTCACCCCTCCACTTT. This translates into CASSPRPLSYNSPLHF.

This clonotype has at least ten counts. The V gene is TRBV12-5, the J gene TRBJ1-2; 12 bases agree with TRBD1. Per the germline V gene, CDR1 is LGHNT and CDR2 is FRNRAP. The CDR3 is made up of 18 amino acids. Trimming took 7 bases from V and 5 from J; bases not matched to a gene: 17. As DNA, the CDR3 is TGTGCTAGTGACCTCTCGGGACAGGGGGCGCGACCTCGATATGGCTACACCTTC. It specifies CASDLSGQGARPRYGYTF.

The chain links TRBV29-1 to TRBJ2-3, with TRBD1 identical over 11 bases. V lost 6 bases and J lost 8; bases outside the gene matches: 7. The germline V gene encodes CDR1 SQVTM and CDR2 ANQGSEA. The CDR3 length is 13 residues. CDR3 sequence: CSVRDRGIPTQYF. CDR3 in DNA: TGCAGCGTCCGGGACAGGGGGATCCCTACGCAGTATTTT.